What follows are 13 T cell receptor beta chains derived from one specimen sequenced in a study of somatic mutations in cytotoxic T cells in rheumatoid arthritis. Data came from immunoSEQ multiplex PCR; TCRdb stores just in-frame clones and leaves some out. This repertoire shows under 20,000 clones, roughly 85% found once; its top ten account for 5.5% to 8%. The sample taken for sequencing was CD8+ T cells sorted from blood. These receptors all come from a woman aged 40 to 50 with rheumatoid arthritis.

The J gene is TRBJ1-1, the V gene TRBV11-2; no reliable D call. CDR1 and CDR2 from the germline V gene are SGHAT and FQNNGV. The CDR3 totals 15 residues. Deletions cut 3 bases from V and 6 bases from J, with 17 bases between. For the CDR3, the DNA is TGTGCCAGCAGCTTTGCTGGGTCGTATGGAGCTGAAGCTTTCTTT. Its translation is CASSFAGSYGAEAFF.

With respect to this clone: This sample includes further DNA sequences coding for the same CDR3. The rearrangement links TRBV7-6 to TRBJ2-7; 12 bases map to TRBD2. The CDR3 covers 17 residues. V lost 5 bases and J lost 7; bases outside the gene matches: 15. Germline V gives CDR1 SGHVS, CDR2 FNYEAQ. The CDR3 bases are TGTGCCAGCAGCCTACCGGGGGGGACTAGCGGGTTGGGTGAGCAGTACTTC. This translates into CASSLPGGTSGLGEQYF.

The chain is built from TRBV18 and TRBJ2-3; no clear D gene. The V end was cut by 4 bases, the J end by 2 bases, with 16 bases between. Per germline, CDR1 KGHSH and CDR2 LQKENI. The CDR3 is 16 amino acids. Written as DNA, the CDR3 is TGTGCCAGCTCACTGCTAGATGTTATGACCACAGATACGCAGTATTTT. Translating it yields CASSLLDVMTTDTQYF.

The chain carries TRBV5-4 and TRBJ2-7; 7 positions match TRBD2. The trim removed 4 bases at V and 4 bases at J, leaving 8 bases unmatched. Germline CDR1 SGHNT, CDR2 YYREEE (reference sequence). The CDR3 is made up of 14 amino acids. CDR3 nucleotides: TGTGCCAGCAGCCCCGGTGATAGCGGGTACGAGCAGTACTTC. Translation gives CASSPGDSGYEQYF.

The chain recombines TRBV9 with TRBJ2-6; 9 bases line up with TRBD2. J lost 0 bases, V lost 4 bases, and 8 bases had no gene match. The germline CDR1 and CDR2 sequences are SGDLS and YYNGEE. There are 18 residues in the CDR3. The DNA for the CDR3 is TGTGCCAGCAGCCCCACACTAGCGGGCCCCTCTGGGGCCAACGTCCTGACTTTC. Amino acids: CASSPTLAGPSGANVLTF.

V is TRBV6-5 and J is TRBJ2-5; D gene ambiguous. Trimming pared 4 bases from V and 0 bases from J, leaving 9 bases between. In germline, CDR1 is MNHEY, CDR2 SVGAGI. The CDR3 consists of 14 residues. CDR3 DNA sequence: TGTGCCAGCAGTTTGCTCGACTACCAAGAGACCCAGTACTTC. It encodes CASSLLDYQETQYF.

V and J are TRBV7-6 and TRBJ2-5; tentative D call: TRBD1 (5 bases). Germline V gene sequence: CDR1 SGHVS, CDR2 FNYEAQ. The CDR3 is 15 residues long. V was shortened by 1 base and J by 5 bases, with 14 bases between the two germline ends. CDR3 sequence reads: CASSLGAGLGETQYF. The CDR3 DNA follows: TGTGCCAGCAGCTTAGGGGCAGGGTTAGGGGAGACCCAGTACTTC.

The CDR3 reads CASSIDAEETQYF. The CDR3 DNA is TGTGCCAGTAGTATAGATGCAGAAGAGACCCAGTACTTC. The V gene is TRBV19, the J gene TRBJ2-5; D gene ambiguous. Germline CDR1 reads LNHDA; CDR2 reads SQIVND (reference sequence). V lost 0 bases to trimming and J lost 3 bases, with 5 bases between them. This CDR3 region has 13 residues.

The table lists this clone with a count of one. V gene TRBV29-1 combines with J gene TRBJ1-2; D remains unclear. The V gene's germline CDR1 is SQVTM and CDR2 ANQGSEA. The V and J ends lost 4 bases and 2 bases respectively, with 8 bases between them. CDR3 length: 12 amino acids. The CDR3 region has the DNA TGCAGCGTTGTAACAGCCAACTATGGCTACACCTTC. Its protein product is CSVVTANYGYTF.

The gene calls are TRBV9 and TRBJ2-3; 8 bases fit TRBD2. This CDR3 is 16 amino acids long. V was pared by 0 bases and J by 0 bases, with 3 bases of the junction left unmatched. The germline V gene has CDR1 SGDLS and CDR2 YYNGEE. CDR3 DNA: TGTGCCAGCAGCGTAGGCAGCGGGGGTAGCACAGATACGCAGTATTTT. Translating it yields CASSVGSGGSTDTQYF.

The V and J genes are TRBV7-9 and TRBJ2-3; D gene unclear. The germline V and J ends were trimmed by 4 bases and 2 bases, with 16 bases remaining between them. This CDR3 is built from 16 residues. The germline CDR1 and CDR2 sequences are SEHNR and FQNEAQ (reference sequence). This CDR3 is CASSSPARNFTDTQYF. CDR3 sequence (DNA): TGTGCCAGCAGCTCCCCTGCCAGGAATTTCACAGATACGCAGTATTTT.

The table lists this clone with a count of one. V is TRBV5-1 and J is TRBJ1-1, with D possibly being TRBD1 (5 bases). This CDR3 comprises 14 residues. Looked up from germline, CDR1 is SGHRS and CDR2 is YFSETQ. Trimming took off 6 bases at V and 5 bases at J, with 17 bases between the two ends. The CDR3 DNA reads TGCGCCAGCACAGAAGGGGTCTTGGGGACTGAAGCTTTCTTT. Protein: CASTEGVLGTEAFF.

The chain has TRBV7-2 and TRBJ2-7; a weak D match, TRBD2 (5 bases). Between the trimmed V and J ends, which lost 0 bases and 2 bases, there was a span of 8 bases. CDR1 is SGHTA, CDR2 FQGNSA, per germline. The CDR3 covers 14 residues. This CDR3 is CASSLAGDTYEQYF. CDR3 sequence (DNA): TGTGCCAGCAGCTTAGCGGGAGATACCTACGAGCAGTACTTC.